This TCR beta chain was identified in a study of cytomegalovirus exposure and HLA in healthy donors (TCRdb year 2017). Concerning the study at large: According to an earlier analysis of around 600 of the donors, 150 million to 200 million T cells yielded roughly 110 million unique TCR beta sequences and approximately 300 Gb of sequence data. Approximately 300 gigabases of sequencing data and around 88 million unique TCR sequences made up an early release that covered several hundred HLA-typed donors. Among the roughly 400 genotyped donors, around 79% belonged to the genetic ancestry cluster associated with self-reported Caucasian donors. The study aimed to test whether cataloging public T cell receptors could reveal signatures of past pathogen exposure. Using immunosequencing, the study profiled T cell repertoires from around 670 subjects and related those repertoires to cytomegalovirus serostatus. A separate validation cohort of roughly 120 different subjects was used in addition to the roughly 640-subject first cohort. To predict cytomegalovirus infection status, the study combined high-throughput TCR immunosequencing, statistical association of individual TCRs with disease status, and machine learning. In a later analysis, previously published TCR beta repertoires from 500 to 750 donors were re-analyzed and high-resolution HLA genotyping was added so that TCR occurrence patterns could be studied. Rather than drawing on any new phenotypic data, the later analysis identified candidate immune exposures from TCR beta sequences and the way those sequences occurred across donors. To decide whether each TCR beta V gene segment behaved as functional or pseudogenic, an earlier analysis of fewer than 750 of the donors relied on high-throughput TCR beta sequencing. Donor age, sex, ethnicity and CMV serostatus were compiled alongside the repertoire data. A later genetic analysis took genome-wide SNP genotypes for about 55% of the roughly 670 donors and used that subset as a discovery cohort. All discovery cohort repertoires had been generated on a single sequencing platform. HLA typing covered class I and class II loci at four-digit resolution. The number of typed donors differed by locus: about 629-630 for A, B, C, DRB1 and DQB1; some 500 for DQA1; some 590 for DPA1; and about 450 for DPB1. Four to six DR-DQ haplotypes were handled as single units for association and clustering, since linkage in the cohort was strong. On average, 235,054 unique TCR beta nucleotide sequences were sequenced per donor among 398 genotyped donors of the cohort, with 15% to 20% of those sequences being non-productive. What the research found in general, with its limitations: Three of the identified cytomegalovirus-associated TCR beta chains were confirmed in vitro to be specific for cytomegalovirus antigens. While some public TCRs were present in many individuals, most TCR sequences turned up only very rarely across donors. For the cohort, immune exposure information was limited to CMV serostatus. An association between a missense DCLRE1C variant and V-gene and J-gene trimming of TCR beta chains was found in a later genetic analysis and replicated in an independent cohort. A further reported finding was that TCR beta sequences accurately predicted the HLA-A and HLA-B alleles for most subjects in the first cohort. Strong co-occurrence of HLA alleles, especially DR and DQ, made assigning TCR associations to individual alleles difficult. Broadly in line with IMGT annotations, most TCR beta V segments showed up in productive rearrangements about 87% or about 30% of the time in an earlier analysis of a few hundred of the donors. Sequencing depth was assumed to be roughly uniform across donors in the presence/absence analyses, though that assumption may not hold. According to a later analysis, TCR association rates differed among HLA loci, with DRB1 alleles showing the most associated TCRs and HLA-C alleles showing the fewest. In both the original and validation cohorts, the classifier was reported to diagnose cytomegalovirus status with high specificity and sensitivity. At a false discovery rate of 0.05, a later analysis linked 16,000 or so TCR beta sequences to specific HLA alleles. Only TCR beta chains were sequenced in this cohort, and the absence of alpha or paired-chain data limited detectable features. A total of fewer than 200 TCR beta chains were listed by the study as associated with cytomegalovirus. Because the 87-base-pair reads could not distinguish some IMGT-functional V segments, including TRBV6-2 and TRBV6-3, those segments were excluded. Linkage disequilibrium might explain the correlated functional status among segregating V segments, but an unknown experimental factor could not be ruled out. Compared with equally common non-associated chains, HLA-associated TCR beta chains in a later analysis were more clonally expanded and had lower generation probabilities. About 17 rarely observed V segments, including chromosome 9 orphons, were excluded from the earlier analysis of several hundred of the donors because counts were too low. A group of highly shared sequence variants was considered likely to be a technical artifact of the sequencing pipeline. Because HLA typing was unavailable for some donors at each locus, only the typed subset was used in association tests. A later genetic analysis reported fewer N-insertions in productive TCRs among donors in an Asian-associated ancestry cluster than the approximately 700-donor mean. According to a later analysis, parvovirus B19, influenza, CMV and Epstein-Barr virus appeared linked to several top co-occurrence clusters. Most CMV-associated TCR beta chains appeared to be HLA-restricted in a later analysis, and the HLA associations seemed to be driven largely by CMV exposure. According to the authors, the approach could potentially be generalized to other disease states and immunological phenotypes.

Between the V and J ends, shortened by 0 bases and 9 bases respectively, the junction contains 12 bases. Reading the germline V gene (reference sequence) gives CDR1 MNHEY and CDR2 SMNVEV. The CDR3 measures 14 amino acids from cysteine to phenylalanine. The CDR3 DNA has 42 bases and is translated from base 1. This clone was recorded once. No cognate antigen has been identified for it. No base qualities exist here, and no much larger clone lies one base off it. The cohort comprised under 700 healthy bone marrow donors. Cohort members were all nominally healthy when sampled, although unrecorded immune exposures were likely present. The donor was CMV seronegative and belonged to the group of around 400 seronegative cohort members. A peripheral blood sample was collected from each donor, and TCR beta sequencing was performed on peripheral blood mononuclear cells. Genomic DNA was extracted from the blood cell samples with the Qiagen DNeasy Blood Extraction Kit.

Library construction relied on the immunoSEQ multiplex PCR assay. The multiplex PCR relied on a mix of 60 forward primers for TCR Vbeta segments and 13 reverse primers for TCR Jbeta segments. The CDR3 region of rearranged TCR beta genes was amplified from genomic DNA by a multiplex PCR assay. The amplified TCR beta libraries were sequenced on the Illumina HiSeq System as 87-base-pair reads. The original pipeline was this. In a later analysis, tens of millions of unique TCR beta chains were counted across the approximately 640 repertoires, and approximately 9.9 million of these chains were shared by at least two donors. Raw reads were error-corrected and collapsed into unique sequences with a nearest-neighbor algorithm that merged closely related sequences to remove PCR and sequencing errors. CDR3 sequences were aligned to IMGT reference sequences to assign V, D and J gene segments. Each retained sequence needed at least a six-nucleotide match to both a V gene segment and a J gene segment. A rearrangement was called productive if the CDR3 had no stop codons and remained in frame with V and J, and every other rearrangement was called non-productive. Following IMGT convention, CDR3 was defined as the stretch from the second conserved V-encoded cysteine up to the conserved J-encoded phenylalanine. In an earlier analysis of more than 550 of the donors, sequences lacking an unambiguous match to a single V gene segment were excluded. In an earlier analysis of several hundred of the donors, a V segment was called functional when productive rearrangements were above 56.7%, and segregating when the standard deviation between donors exceeded 5%. To diagnose cytomegalovirus status from the catalog of TCR beta chain sequences, a statistical classification framework was built. V and J gene assignment, in a later analysis, came from comparing TCR nucleotide sequences with IMGT/GENE-DB human TR gene sequences. Using the TCRdist pipeline, a later analysis assigned CDR3 sequences along with most-parsimonious VDJ recombination scenarios. In a later analysis, each TCR beta chain was defined by its CDR3 amino acid sequence together with its V-gene family, and reads lacking a unique V-gene family were excluded. A later analysis removed several hundred highly shared, low-generation-probability nucleotide sequences to deal with suspected cross-contamination and a sequencing artifact. For each public chain, a later analysis derived a clonal expansion index from normalized ranks of inferred template counts within each repertoire. Generation probabilities in a later analysis came from a VDJ recombination model fitted to out-of-frame rearrangements, and those results were checked against IGoR. Hypergeometric tests were used in a later analysis to score TCR-TCR, TCR-HLA and TCR-CMV co-occurrence, with a repertoire-size bias correction applied to the TCR pairs. In a later analysis, false discovery rates were estimated by permuting HLA or CMV assignments 20 times. A later analysis grouped co-occurring TCRs with DBSCAN, adding TCRdist sequence similarity when clustering within HLA-allele-positive subsets. Co-occurrence clustering excluded repertoires with fewer than 30,000 or more than 120,000 public chains, plus five with anomalous nucleotide sharing. The table comes from immuneACCESS by way of TCRdb, which keeps in-frame sequences with V and J called. Part of the clones is missing from these tables; in studies checked, under half for an unresolved V gene and the rest for unknown reasons. That table is the source of V, J and clone size, and D and trimming were worked out from the DNA. The sample table shows some 65,000 clones, and around 62% are seen once. The ten most abundant clones make up around 2.8% of the sample.

Specimen: PBMCs. The V and J segments used are TRBV27 and TRBJ2-1; no D gene is confidently identified. The receptor's source is a man younger than 40 in good health and CMV-seronegative. The CDR3 corresponds to CASSLSPDAVEQFF. The DNA sequence reads TGTGCCAGCAGTTTATCTCCAGACGCGGTTGAGCAGTTCTTC.